This T cell receptor beta chain was recovered during a study of T cells after yellow fever vaccination. The 5'RACE template-switching step produced TCR cDNA and added a universal primer site and UMIs. MiXCR was run by TCRdb on the 5' RACE reads, yielding one entry per CDR3 protein. Of about 53,000 distinct CDR3 sequences listed, around 6.2% are singletons. V was shortened by 5 bases and J by 2 bases, with 17 bases between the two germline ends. This CDR3 is built from 16 residues. This clonotype was recorded at least ten times. The origin of this receptor is a man aged 18 to 30 who received the YFV17D yellow fever vaccine. The rearrangement joins TRBV12-3 or TRBV12-4 to TRBJ2-3; no reliable D call. The input for sequencing was PBMCs, either bulk or a sorted T-cell subset (CD4+, CD8+, memory, or dextramer-sorted; not recorded which), taken on the day of the yellow fever booster vaccination. The CDR3 region is CASSLLGPTITDTQYF. DNA for the CDR3: TGTGCCAGCAGTCTCCTCGGACCGACCATCACAGATACGCAGTATTTT.